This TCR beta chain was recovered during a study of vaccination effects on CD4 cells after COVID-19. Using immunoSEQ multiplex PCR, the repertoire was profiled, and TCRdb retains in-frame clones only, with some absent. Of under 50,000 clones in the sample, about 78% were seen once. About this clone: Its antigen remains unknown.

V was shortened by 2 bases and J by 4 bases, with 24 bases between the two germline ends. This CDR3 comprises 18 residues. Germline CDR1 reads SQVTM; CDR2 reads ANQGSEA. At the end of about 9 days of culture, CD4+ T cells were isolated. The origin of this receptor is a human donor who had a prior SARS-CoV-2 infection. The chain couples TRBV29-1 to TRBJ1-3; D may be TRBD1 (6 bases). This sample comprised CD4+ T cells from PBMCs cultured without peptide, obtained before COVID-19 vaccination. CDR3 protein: CSVERQGRPRPLGNTIYF. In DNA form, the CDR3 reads TGCAGCGTTGAAAGGCAGGGGAGACCTCGACCCTTGGGAAACACCATATATTTT.